This T cell receptor (beta chain) was profiled in a study of T cell responses to AZD1222 COVID-19 vaccine. On this clone itself: What it binds is not known.

Germline V lookup: CDR1 MGHRA, CDR2 YSYEKL. This CDR3 spans 17 amino acids. V lost 3 bases, J lost 2 bases, and 14 bases lay in between. The repertoire was sequenced with immunoSEQ multiplex PCR; TCRdb's copy has only in-frame clones and lacks some. Here the sample spans roughly 60,000 clones, roughly 90% being singletons. The study, taken as a whole, reports: White British donors predominated, females outnumbered males, and clonal diversity was possibly underestimated. The breadth and depth of Spike-specific TCRs increased once two AZD1222 doses had been given.

The gene calls are TRBV4-1 and TRBJ2-6; no reliable D call. The sequencing here drew on peripheral blood, taken on day 0 of AZD1222 vaccination. The source of this sequence is an adult in good health. The CDR3 is CASSQDQHSPGANVLTF. CDR3 nucleotides: TGCGCCAGCAGCCAGGACCAACATTCTCCTGGGGCCAACGTCCTGACTTTC.